Reported below is one T cell receptor beta chain. Per the authors' pipeline: Counts of nucleated cells, estimated from reference gene primer amplification, were obtained. Some clones are missing from TCRdb's copy, which holds only in-frame ones; the method was immunoSEQ multiplex PCR. V and J calls and clone size are those listed in that table; D and trimming were worked out from the DNA. The sample carries about 170,000 clones, approximately 90% recorded once. The data are from a study of blood T cell repertoires in COVID-19. Looking at the study overall: Donors in the United States, Italy and Spain gave samples during acute or convalescent COVID-19.

The V segment lost 3 bases and the J segment 1 base; nucleotides outside the gene matches: 1. This CDR3 has 15 amino acids. The V gene's germline CDR1 is MDHEN and CDR2 SYDVKM. The chain combines TRBV28 with TRBJ2-3; 10 nucleotides agree with TRBD2. The clonotype originates from a man between 18 and 29 years old with COVID-19, enrolled during active disease. The sample was peripheral blood. CDR3 residues: CASSFGTSGTDTQYF. The CDR3, as DNA: TGTGCCAGCAGTTTTGGGACTAGCGGCACAGATACGCAGTATTTT.